Each of the 17 T cell receptor beta chains below was sequenced from the same sample in a study of prognosis after radiotherapy for stage I lung cancer. Two-round multiplex PCR amplified TCR beta CDR3 from genomic DNA. For every TRBV and TRBJ gene, a specific primer was used in first-round PCR. TCRdb analysed the multiplex PCR reads with MiXCR anew, one entry per CDR3 protein. The sample has 9,500 to 14,000 distinct CDR3 sequences, 35% seen once. Material: PBMCs, obtained before or after stereotactic body radiation therapy (not recorded which). Receptors were obtained from a donor aged 50 or older with non-small cell lung cancer.

This clonotype was detected only a few times. A far larger clone is one nucleotide away, so this likely arose from a read error. This chain uses TRBV6-2 or TRBV6-3 with TRBJ2-1, with TRBD1 identical over 12 bases. The CDR3 is 16 residues long. CDR1 MNHEY and CDR2 SVGEGT come from the germline V gene. V lost 7 bases, J lost 9 bases, and 13 bases stayed unmatched. The CDR3, as DNA: TGTGCCAGCATCCCATCTCCCGGGACAGGGGGCGGTGAGCAGTTCTTC. Protein: CASIPSPGTGGGEQFF.

The chain combines TRBV11-1 with TRBJ2-3; D not certain. Germline V gene data show CDR1 as SGHAT and CDR2 as FQDESV (reference sequence). Deletions cut 7 bases from V and 5 bases from J, with 13 bases between. The CDR3 consists of 13 residues. The DNA of the CDR3 is TGTGCCAGCACCACGTCATACCGAGATACGCAGTATTTT. It specifies CASTTSYRDTQYF.

There are many counts of this clonotype. The V and J genes are TRBV6-2 or TRBV6-3 and TRBJ2-5; 7 nucleotides match TRBD2. Germline CDR1 is MNHEY and CDR2 is SVGEGT. This CDR3 has 17 amino acids. V was pared by 0 bases and J by 2 bases, with 9 bases of the junction left unmatched. The CDR3 region is CASSYSYRGGSQETQYF. The CDR3 bases are TGTGCCAGCAGTTACTCCTATCGGGGAGGGTCTCAAGAGACCCAGTACTTC.

Many counts were recorded for this clonotype. V usage is TRBV30 and J usage is TRBJ2-2, with D uncertain. This CDR3 has 19 residues. The V end lost 0 bases, the J end lost 0 bases, and 20 bases lay between the germline ends. The V gene's germline CDR1 is GTSNPN and CDR2 SVGIG (reference sequence). The CDR3 nucleotides are TGTGCCTGGAGTGTAGTATCCACCTCTGGCTGGACGAACACCGGGGAGCTGTTTTTT. The encoded protein is CAWSVVSTSGWTNTGELFF.

This clonotype was observed a few times. The chain carries TRBV28 and TRBJ1-6; unclear D gene. V lost 3 bases to trimming and J lost 5 bases, with 8 bases between them. Germline V gene data show CDR1 as MDHEN and CDR2 as SYDVKM. The CDR3 is 14 amino acids. CDR3 nucleotide sequence: TGTGCCAGCAGTTTTAACGGAAATAATTCACCCCTCCACTTT. This gives the protein CASSFNGNNSPLHF. The full variable domain, with the rest looked up from reference TRBV28 and TRBJ1-6, is DVKVTQSSRYLVKRTGEKVFLECVQDMDHENMFWYRQDPGLGLRLIYFSYDVKMKEKGDIPEGYSVSREKKERFSLILESASTNQTSMYLCASSFNGNNSPLHFGNGTRLTVT.

The chain recombines TRBV15 with TRBJ2-3; TRBD2 matches 13 bases. The CDR3 has 18 residues. Germline V gene lookup returns CDR1 LNHNV and CDR2 YYDKDF (reference sequence). Germline trimming cut 11 bases from V and 0 bases from J; bases unmatched to any gene: 14. The CDR3 coding sequence is TGTGCCGCAAGCAGAAAGGGACTAGCGGGGACTAGCACAGATACGCAGTATTTT. It yields the protein CAASRKGLAGTSTDTQYF.

This clonotype appeared many times. This chain connects TRBV20-1 to TRBJ1-2; a possible D gene is TRBD1 (5 bases). The CDR3 has 14 residues. Trimming pared 1 base from V and 8 bases from J, leaving 17 bases between. Looked up from germline, CDR1 is DFQATT and CDR2 is SNEGSKA (reference sequence). The CDR3 DNA reads as TGCAGTGCTAGAGGGTTGGGAGGGGTAAAAGGCTACACCTTC. The encoded protein is CSARGLGGVKGYTF.

CDR3 region: CASSIKNSPLHF. CDR3 in DNA: TGTGCCAGCAGTATAAAGAATTCACCCCTCCACTTT. The V call is TRBV12-3 or TRBV12-4, the J call TRBJ1-6; D gene uncertain. Trimming left V 5 bases short and J 7 bases short, with 6 bases between. This CDR3 has 12 residues.

Remarks on this clonotype: One base separates it from a far larger clone, so it is likely a read error. The J gene is TRBJ2-7, the V gene TRBV27; tentatively, D is TRBD2 (5 bases). The length of the CDR3 is 14 residues. The V end lost 3 bases, the J end lost 7 bases, and 16 bases lay between the germline ends. The germline CDR1 and CDR2 sequences are MNHEY and SMNVEV (reference sequence). The CDR3 sequence is CASSFRIASNEQYF. CDR3 sequence (DNA): TGTGCCAGCAGTTTCCGGATAGCGAGCAATGAGCAGTACTTC.

For this clonotype: The junction differs from germline at one of its ends, possibly a read error. The chain combines TRBV28 with TRBJ2-7; maybe TRBD2 (6 bases). The CDR3 covers 17 residues. CDR1 and CDR2 (germline): MDHEN, SYDVKM. The CDR3 is CASSPNMVRDFLREHYF. CDR3 sequence (DNA): TGTGCCAGCAGTCCCAATATGGTCCGGGACTTCCTACGTGAGCATTACTTC.

About this clonotype itself: The junction differs from germline at one of its ends, possibly a read error. The V gene is TRBV7-6, the J gene TRBJ1-5; D unclear. The CDR3 covers 14 residues. Per the germline V gene, CDR1 is SGHVS and CDR2 is FNYEAQ. The CDR3 reads CASSSQSSNRPQHF. The CDR3, as DNA: TGTGCCAGCAGCTCACAGAGTAGCAATCGGCCCCAGCATTTT.

This clonotype was counted a few times. This chain connects TRBV5-1 to TRBJ2-3, with D unclear. The CDR3 sequence is 14 residues long. The V end lost 0 bases, the J end lost 1 base, and 6 bases lay between the germline ends. Germline values: CDR1 SGHRS, CDR2 YFSETQ. In nucleotides, the CDR3 is TGCGCCAGCAGCTTGGAACACGGCACAGATACGCAGTATTTT. It is translated as CASSLEHGTDTQYF.

At least ten counts were recorded for this clonotype. V and J are TRBV10-2 and TRBJ1-1; D uncertain. This CDR3 spans 12 amino acids. V lost 7 bases and J 4 bases, leaving 10 bases between the germline ends. CDR1 WSHSY and CDR2 SAAADI come from the germline V gene. The CDR3 spells CASKRWGTEAFF. In DNA form, the CDR3 reads TGCGCCAGCAAAAGGTGGGGCACTGAAGCTTTCTTT.

The chain carries TRBV24-1 and TRBJ2-1; 8 positions match TRBD2. After removal of 4 bases from V and 0 bases from J, the junction contained 19 bases not matched to a gene. The CDR3 totals 21 residues. CDR1 KGHDR and CDR2 SFDVKD come from the germline V gene. CDR3 sequence: CATSEPERESGGMGSYNEQFF. The DNA of the CDR3 is TGTGCCACCAGTGAGCCTGAGCGGGAGAGTGGGGGGATGGGCTCCTACAATGAGCAGTTCTTC.

There are many counts of this clonotype. This chain joins TRBV7-9 and TRBJ2-3, with 8 bases aligning to TRBD2. V was clipped by 0 bases and J by 0 bases; unmatched bases: 11. The CDR3 extends over 19 amino acids. Germline CDR1 SEHNR, CDR2 FQNEAQ (reference sequence). CDR3 sequence reads: CASSLAVLAAARSTDTQYF. As DNA, the CDR3 is TGTGCCAGCAGCTTAGCCGTACTAGCGGCCGCGAGAAGCACAGATACGCAGTATTTT.

This clonotype appeared many times. This CDR3 is CASSRRQYGYTF. The CDR3 DNA reads TGTGCCAGCAGCCGTCGACAGTATGGCTACACCTTC. The rearrangement uses TRBV4-2 and TRBJ1-2; maybe TRBD1 (5 bases). Deletions cut 4 bases from V and 5 bases from J, with 8 bases between. CDR3 length: 12 amino acids. The V gene's germline CDR1 is LGHNA and CDR2 YNFKEQ.

This clonotype was found many times. The J gene is TRBJ2-1, the V gene TRBV28; 9 positions agree with TRBD2. Germline CDR1 reads MDHEN; CDR2 reads SYDVKM. Trimming cost V 6 bases and J 3 bases; bases outside gene matches: 9. The CDR3 totals 16 residues. CDR3 sequence reads: CASSSGSSGIYNEQFF. The CDR3 DNA follows: TGTGCCAGCAGCTCTGGGTCTAGCGGGATCTACAATGAGCAGTTCTTC.